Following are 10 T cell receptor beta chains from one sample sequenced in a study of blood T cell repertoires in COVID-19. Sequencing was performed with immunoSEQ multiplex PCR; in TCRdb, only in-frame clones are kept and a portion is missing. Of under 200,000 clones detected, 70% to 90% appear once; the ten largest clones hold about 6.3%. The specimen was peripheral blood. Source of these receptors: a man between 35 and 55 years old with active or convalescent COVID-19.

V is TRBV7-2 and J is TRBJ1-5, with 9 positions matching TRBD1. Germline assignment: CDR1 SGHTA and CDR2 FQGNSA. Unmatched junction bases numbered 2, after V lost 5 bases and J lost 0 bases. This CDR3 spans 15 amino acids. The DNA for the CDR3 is TGTGCCAGCAGCGAGGACAGGGGTAGCAATCAGCCCCAGCATTTT. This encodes CASSEDRGSNQPQHF.

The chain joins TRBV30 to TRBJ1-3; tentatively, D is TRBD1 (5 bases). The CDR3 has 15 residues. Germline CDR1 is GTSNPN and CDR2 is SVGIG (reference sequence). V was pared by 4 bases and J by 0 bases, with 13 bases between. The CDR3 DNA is TGTGCCTGGATGGGGGGAACACACTCTGGAAACACCATATATTTT. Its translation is CAWMGGTHSGNTIYF.

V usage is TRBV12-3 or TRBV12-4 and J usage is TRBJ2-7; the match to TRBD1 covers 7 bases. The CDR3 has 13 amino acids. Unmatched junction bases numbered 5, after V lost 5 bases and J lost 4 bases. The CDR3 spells CASSSGQVYEQYF. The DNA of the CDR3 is TGTGCCAGCAGTAGCGGACAGGTGTACGAGCAGTACTTC.

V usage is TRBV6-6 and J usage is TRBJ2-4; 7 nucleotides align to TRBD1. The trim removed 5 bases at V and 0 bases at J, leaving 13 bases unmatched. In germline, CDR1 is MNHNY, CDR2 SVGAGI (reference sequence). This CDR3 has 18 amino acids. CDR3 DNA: TGTGCCAGCAGTCCATGGCCGCAGGGGGACCTAGCCAAAAACATTCAGTACTTC. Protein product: CASSPWPQGDLAKNIQYF.

The CDR3 DNA sequence: TGTGCCAGCGATCGACTGGCCGAACAAGAGACCCAGTACTTC. It encodes CASDRLAEQETQYF. The genes are TRBV6-5 and TRBJ2-5; D call uncertain. Germline CDR1 and CDR2: MNHEY and SVGAGI. Trimming took off 8 bases at V and 2 bases at J, with 15 bases between the two ends. The CDR3 totals 14 residues.

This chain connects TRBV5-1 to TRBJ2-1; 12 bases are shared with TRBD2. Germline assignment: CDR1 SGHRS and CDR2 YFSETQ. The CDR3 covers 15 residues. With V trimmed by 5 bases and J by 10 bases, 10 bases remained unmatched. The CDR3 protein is CASRPPSGGVIEQFF. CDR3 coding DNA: TGCGCCAGCAGACCCCCTAGCGGGGGGGTTATCGAGCAGTTCTTC.

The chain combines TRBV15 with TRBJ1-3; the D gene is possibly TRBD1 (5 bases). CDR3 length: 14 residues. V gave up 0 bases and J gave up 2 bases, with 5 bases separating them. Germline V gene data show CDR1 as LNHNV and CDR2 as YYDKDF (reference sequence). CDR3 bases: TGTGCCACCAGCAGAGACAGGGCTGGAAACACCATATATTTT. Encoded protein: CATSRDRAGNTIYF.

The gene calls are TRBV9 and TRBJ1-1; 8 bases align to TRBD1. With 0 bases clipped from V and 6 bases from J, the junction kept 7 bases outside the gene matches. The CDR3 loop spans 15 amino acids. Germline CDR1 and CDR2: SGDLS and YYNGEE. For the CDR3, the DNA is TGTGCCAGCAGCGTAGCTCCAGGGGGCATCGCTGAAGCTTTCTTT. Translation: CASSVAPGGIAEAFF.

DNA for the CDR3: TGTGCCAGCAGTTACAAAAGGACACATGAAAAACTGTTTTTT. The encoded protein is CASSYKRTHEKLFF. J is TRBJ1-4 and V is TRBV6-2 or TRBV6-3, with a possible D match to TRBD1 (5 bases). CDR1 and CDR2 (germline): MNHEY, SVGEGT. The CDR3 spans 14 residues. V lost 2 bases to trimming and J lost 6 bases, with 10 bases between them.

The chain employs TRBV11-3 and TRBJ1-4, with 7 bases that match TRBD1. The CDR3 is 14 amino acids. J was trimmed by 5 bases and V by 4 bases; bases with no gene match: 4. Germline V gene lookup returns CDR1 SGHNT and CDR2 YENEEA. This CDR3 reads CASSWGQKNEKLFF. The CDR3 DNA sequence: TGTGCCAGCAGCTGGGGACAGAAAAATGAAAAACTGTTTTTT.